This T cell receptor (beta chain) was identified in a study of tumor-infiltrating lymphocytes in primary liver carcinoma. General study points: Tumor-adjacent and tumor-blood pairs shared less of their repertoires than tumor region pairs shared. Top-250-clone fractions were significantly higher in tumors than in blood (p = 0.039).

A remark on this clonotype: What it binds is not known. One end of the junction does not line up with germline, which may come from a read error.

Joint extraction of RNA and DNA used roughly 17-32 mg of bulk tissue that was unsorted. Patients diagnosed with primary liver carcinoma received treatment through surgical resection. Five separate regions were sampled from each tumor. Reverse transcription of 450 to 500 ng total RNA with a constant-region primer produced TCR beta cDNA. TCR beta libraries came from three nested multiplex PCR rounds using slightly modified ARM-PCR. TRBV1-TRBV30 forward primers paired with a C-beta reverse primer were used in the first two PCR rounds, which ran roughly 10 cycles each. TCRdb independently ran MiXCR on the multiplex PCR reads; one entry per CDR3 protein. Of around 100,000 distinct CDR3 sequences detected, about three quarters appear once; the ten largest clones hold around 9.1%. The CDR3 is 15 amino acids. Per germline, CDR1 SQVTM and CDR2 ANQGSEA.

Sample: liver tumor tissue from sampling region 5. The subset is: tumor region T5, tumor centre. The rearrangement links TRBV29-1 to TRBJ2-7, with 12 nucleotides matching TRBD2. The source of this sequence is an older woman with primary liver carcinoma and hepatitis B virus infection. The CDR3 sequence is CGVKPTSGSSYEQYF. The DNA for the CDR3 is TGCGGCGTTAAGCCGACTAGCGGGAGTTCCTATGAGCAGTACTTC.